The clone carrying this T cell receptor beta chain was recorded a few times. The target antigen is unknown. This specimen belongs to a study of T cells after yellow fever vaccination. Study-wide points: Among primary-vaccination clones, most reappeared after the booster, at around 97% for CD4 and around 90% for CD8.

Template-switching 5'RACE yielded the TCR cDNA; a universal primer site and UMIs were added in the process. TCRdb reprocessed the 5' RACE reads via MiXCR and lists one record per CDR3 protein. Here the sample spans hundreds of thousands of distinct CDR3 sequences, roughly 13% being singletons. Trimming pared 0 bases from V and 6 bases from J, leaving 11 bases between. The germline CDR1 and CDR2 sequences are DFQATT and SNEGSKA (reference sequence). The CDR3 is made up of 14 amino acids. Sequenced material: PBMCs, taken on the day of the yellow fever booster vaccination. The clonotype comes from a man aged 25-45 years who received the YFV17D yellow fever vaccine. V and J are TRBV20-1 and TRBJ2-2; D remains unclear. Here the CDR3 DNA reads TGCAGTGCTAGAGACCCTAGTACTGCCGGGGAGCTGTTTTTT. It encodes CSARDPSTAGELFF.